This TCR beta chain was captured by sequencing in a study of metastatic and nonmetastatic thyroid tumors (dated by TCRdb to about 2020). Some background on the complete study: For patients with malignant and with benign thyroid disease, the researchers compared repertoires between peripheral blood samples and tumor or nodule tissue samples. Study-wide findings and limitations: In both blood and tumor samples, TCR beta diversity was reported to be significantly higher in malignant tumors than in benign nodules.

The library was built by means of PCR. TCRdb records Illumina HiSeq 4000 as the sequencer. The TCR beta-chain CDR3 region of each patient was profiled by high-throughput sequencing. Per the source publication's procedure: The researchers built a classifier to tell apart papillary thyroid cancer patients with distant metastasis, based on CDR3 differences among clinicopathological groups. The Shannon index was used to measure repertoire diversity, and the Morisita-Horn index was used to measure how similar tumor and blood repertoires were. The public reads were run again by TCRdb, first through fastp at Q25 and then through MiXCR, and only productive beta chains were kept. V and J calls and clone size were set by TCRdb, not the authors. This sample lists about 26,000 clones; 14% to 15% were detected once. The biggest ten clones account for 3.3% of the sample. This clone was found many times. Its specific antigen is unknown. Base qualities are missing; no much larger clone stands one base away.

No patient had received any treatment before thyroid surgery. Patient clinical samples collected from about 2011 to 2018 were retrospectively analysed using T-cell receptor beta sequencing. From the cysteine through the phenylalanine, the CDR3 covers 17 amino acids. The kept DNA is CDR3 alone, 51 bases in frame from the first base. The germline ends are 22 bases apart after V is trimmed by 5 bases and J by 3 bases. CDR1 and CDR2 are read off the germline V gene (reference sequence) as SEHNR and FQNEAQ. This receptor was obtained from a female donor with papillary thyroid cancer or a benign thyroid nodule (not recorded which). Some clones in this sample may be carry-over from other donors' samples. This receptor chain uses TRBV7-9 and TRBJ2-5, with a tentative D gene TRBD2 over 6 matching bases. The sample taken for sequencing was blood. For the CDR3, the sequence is CASSLGSSSEKKETQYF. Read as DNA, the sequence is TGTGCCAGCAGCCTAGGTTCGTCTAGCGAGAAAAAAGAGACCCAGTACTTC.